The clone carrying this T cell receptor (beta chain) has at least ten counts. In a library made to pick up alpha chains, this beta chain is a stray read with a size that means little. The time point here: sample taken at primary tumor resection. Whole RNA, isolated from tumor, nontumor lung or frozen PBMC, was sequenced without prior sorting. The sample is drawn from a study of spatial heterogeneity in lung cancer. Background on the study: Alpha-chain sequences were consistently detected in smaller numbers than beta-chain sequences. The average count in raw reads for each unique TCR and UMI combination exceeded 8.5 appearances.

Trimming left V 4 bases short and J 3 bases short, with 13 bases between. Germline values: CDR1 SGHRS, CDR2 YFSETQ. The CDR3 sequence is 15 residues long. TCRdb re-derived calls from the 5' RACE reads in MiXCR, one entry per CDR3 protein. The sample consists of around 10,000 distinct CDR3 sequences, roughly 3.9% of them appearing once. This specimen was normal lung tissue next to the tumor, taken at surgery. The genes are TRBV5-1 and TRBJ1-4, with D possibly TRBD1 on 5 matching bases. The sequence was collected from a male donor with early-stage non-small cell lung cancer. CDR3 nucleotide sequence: TGCGCCAGCAGCCCGGGGGGTAGTTCTAATGAAAAACTGTTTTTT. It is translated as CASSPGGSSNEKLFF.